The sequence of this T cell receptor beta chain was determined in a study of T cell repertoires in cytomegalovirus infection. Study-level background: Researchers turned to recently identified HLA-C-restricted CMV epitopes as well as well-studied HLA-B-restricted ones.

MiXCR, run by TCRdb on the reads, gives a single entry per CDR3 protein. Seen here are tens of thousands of distinct CDR3 sequences, 20% to 25% observed once, and the top ten hold 73%. CDR3 length: 16 residues. V was trimmed by 6 bases and J by 0 bases, leaving 17 bases between them. This clonotype was counted a few times. Its antigen is as yet unknown. The J gene is TRBJ1-2, the V gene TRBV12-3 or TRBV12-4, with a weak D call TRBD1 (5 bases). This sequence was found in a human donor in good health (CMV status not recorded). Some clones in this sample may be carry-over from other donors' samples. The source material was CD8+ T cells from cultured PBMCs, sampled from culture after CMV antigen stimulation. The CDR3 DNA reads TGTGCCAGCAGACCTATAGACAGCCTTCCTAACTATGGCTACACCTTC. It translates to CASRPIDSLPNYGYTF.